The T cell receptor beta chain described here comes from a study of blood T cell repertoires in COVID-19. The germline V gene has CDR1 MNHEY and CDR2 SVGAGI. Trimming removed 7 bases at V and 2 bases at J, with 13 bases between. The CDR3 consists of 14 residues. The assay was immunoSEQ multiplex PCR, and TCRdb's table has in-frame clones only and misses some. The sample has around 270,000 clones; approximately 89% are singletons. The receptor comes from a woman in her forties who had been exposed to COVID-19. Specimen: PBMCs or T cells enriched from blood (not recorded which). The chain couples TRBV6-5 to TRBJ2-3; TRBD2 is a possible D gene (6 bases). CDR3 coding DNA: TGTGCCAGCAAGGGCGGGGAACACACAGATACGCAGTATTTT. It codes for CASKGGEHTDTQYF.